This T cell receptor (beta chain) was captured in a study of CD8 T cells in ankylosing spondylitis. This clonotype was seen ten or more times. Via MiXCR, TCRdb re-called the 5' RACE reads, giving one row per CDR3 protein. The sample lists tens of thousands of distinct CDR3 sequences, roughly 6.2% occurring once. The sequencing input was synovial fluid, either unsorted or a sorted T cell fraction (not recorded which). The receptor was derived from a male donor with ankylosing spondylitis.

CDR3 in amino acids: CASSVGTAIQETQYF. The CDR3 DNA reads as TGTGCCAGCAGCGTGGGGACAGCTATACAAGAGACCCAGTACTTC. The chain employs TRBV7-2 and TRBJ2-5; 7 bases match TRBD1. The trim removed 5 bases at V and 2 bases at J, leaving 8 bases unmatched. The V gene's germline CDR1 is SGHTA and CDR2 FQGNSA. CDR3 length: 15 amino acids.